These 6 T cell receptor beta chains were sequenced from one sample in a study of memory CD4+ T cells and cytomegalovirus serostatus. Assay: immunoSEQ multiplex PCR; the TCRdb copy retains only in-frame clones and omits some. The sample lists 45,000 to 70,000 clones; approximately 81% were seen once. The sort gate was single viable CD3+CD4+CD8-CD45RO+ cells for memory CD4+ T cells. The sequenced sample was memory CD4+ T cells from blood. These receptor sequences come from an adult in good health and CMV-seronegative. Some clones in this sample may be carry-over from other donors' samples.

The V and J genes are TRBV7-3 and TRBJ2-1, with 15 bases that match TRBD2. V was pared by 2 bases and J by 7 bases, with 15 bases of the junction left unmatched. The CDR3 contains 20 residues. CDR1 and CDR2 from the germline V gene are SGHTA and FQGTGA. The CDR3 DNA reads as TGTGCCAGCAGCTTAGGCCCGGGACTAGCGGGAGGCCACGGTGTAAATGAGCAGTTCTTC. The encoded protein is CASSLGPGLAGGHGVNEQFF.

V is TRBV4-2 and J is TRBJ2-1, with 7 bases lining up with TRBD2. CDR3 length: 16 amino acids. Trimming at V came to 1 base and at J to 6 bases, leaving 9 bases not matched to a gene. In germline, CDR1 is LGHNA, CDR2 YNFKEQ. The CDR3 DNA sequence: TGTGCCAGCAGCCAAGCCGGGAGGCGGGATTTCAATGAGCAGTTCTTC. This encodes CASSQAGRRDFNEQFF.

This chain joins TRBV7-2 and TRBJ2-5; D ambiguous. The CDR3 totals 13 residues. V lost 3 bases to trimming and J lost 6 bases, with 11 bases between them. The V gene's germline CDR1 is SGHTA and CDR2 FQGNSA. CDR3 DNA: TGTGCCAGCAGCTTGGCGCAGGAGAAGACCCAGTACTTC. This sequence encodes CASSLAQEKTQYF.

This clone appeared a few times. The chain employs TRBV4-2 and TRBJ1-6; possibly TRBD1 for D (6 bases). V lost 0 bases and J lost 6, with 15 bases in between. The germline V gene encodes CDR1 LGHNA and CDR2 YNFKEQ. The CDR3 sequence is 17 residues long. CDR3 in amino acids: CASSQDLQGRSNSPLHF. CDR3 coding DNA: TGTGCCAGCAGCCAAGATCTGCAGGGGAGAAGTAATTCACCCCTCCACTTT.

The chain employs TRBV18 and TRBJ2-7; D may match TRBD1 or TRBD2 (5 bases each). V lost 1 base and J 5 bases, leaving 12 bases between the germline ends. The CDR3 contains 14 residues. Germline CDR1 KGHSH, CDR2 LQKENI. This CDR3 reads CASSPQERGHEQYF. In DNA, the CDR3 is TGTGCCAGCTCACCACAAGAACGGGGCCACGAGCAGTACTTC.

J is TRBJ1-6 and V is TRBV11-1, with TRBD1 matching over 7 bases. Germline loops: CDR1 SGHAT, CDR2 FQDESV (reference sequence). Losses at the gene ends were 4 bases for V and 1 base for J; bases not matched to a gene: 1. The CDR3 has 15 residues. The CDR3 coding sequence is TGTGCCAGCAGCTCGACAGGGTCCTATAATTCACCCCTCCACTTT. Translating gives CASSSTGSYNSPLHF.